Reported below is one TCR beta chain. The sample holds many counts of this clonotype. Its recognized antigen is unknown. No base-level quality is on record; no much larger clone is a single base apart. A patient counted as having stable Graves' hyperthyroidism if no progression to ophthalmopathy occurred over 18 months of follow-up. Hyperthyroidism patients were newly diagnosed, with disease duration under 2 months, and aged 18 to 65 years. Any patient with an uncontrolled infection, another autoimmune disease, pregnancy or lactation was excluded. Diagnoses were established on the basis of clinical symptoms, serum thyroxine and TRAb, thyroid ultrasound, and orbital computed tomography. Ficoll-Paque density gradient centrifugation was used to isolate PBMCs from approximately 10 ml of fresh peripheral blood. Total RNA was extracted using Trizol reagent, and RNA quality was assessed on an Agilent 2100 Bioanalyzer.

Amplification of TCR beta CDR3 regions was carried out from RNA transcripts. A first-round RT-PCR of the TCR CDR3 used the HTBI primer set with the Qiagen OneStep RT-PCR kit. The libraries were constructed in a second round of multiplex PCR and then size-selected and purified. Paired-end sequencing of the libraries was performed with 100 bp reads on an Illumina HiSeq2000. The paper's processing steps were these. SOAPnuke was used to process the raw data, throwing out any read that contained adapters or uncalled bases, had a mean Phred below 15, or lacked an exact constant-primer or identifier match. High-quality paired reads were merged using COPE v1.2.5, and each unique nucleotide sequence was defined as a clonotype. MiTCR v1.1 was used to align the clonotypes against IMGT TRBV, TRBD and TRBJ reference segments. Analysis was restricted to V-J combinations with a frequency above 0.0001, which covered about 99% of repertoires. A TCS score was defined as the ratio between F50 (clonal expansion) and ExV (chaos), using BLOSUM62-based TCRdist between CDR3 peptides within each V-J. Welch's t-statistics and random forest reduced 450 to 600 V-J features to 13, which were used in a naive Bayes classifier (R e1071). Thyroid-blood repertoire similarity was quantified with the Morisita-Horn index. Clones were called with MiXCR by TCRdb after fastp trimmed the public reads at Q25, and only in-frame beta chains were retained. Each entry merges the rows of one CDR3 protein and shows their most common DNA and genes. Here the V and J calls rest on TCRdb's processing, not on the authors' analysis. Present in this sample are some 800,000 distinct CDR3 sequences, about 38% of which were seen just once. In total, the top ten clones hold 8.9% of the sample.

The data derive from a study of T cells in Graves' hyperthyroidism and ophthalmopathy (dated 2019 in TCRdb). Background for the entire study: Peripheral blood samples were taken at initial diagnosis, before any treatment was given. TCR V-J signatures able to tell the groups apart were searched for in a discovery cohort of about a hundred patients, of whom about 40 had Graves' ophthalmopathy and 55 to 60 had stable Graves' hyperthyroidism. An independent validation cohort of fewer than 20 hyperthyroidism patients and 15 or so patients who later progressed to ophthalmopathy tested prospective prediction of ophthalmopathy. The 100 or so discovery patients were randomly split 7:3 into training and test sets. The study also compared thyroid tissue and blood T-cell repertoires from about 6 Graves' hyperthyroidism patients. Once sampling was done, hyperthyroidism patients were given methimazole at a starting dose of 30 mg daily, whereas ophthalmopathy patients were given high-dose intravenous methylprednisolone. The paper describes TCR Vbeta CDR3 sequencing of fewer than 150 peripheral blood samples, made up of fewer than 50 ophthalmopathy patients, 70 to 80 hyperthyroidism patients and 17 progressor patients.

Findings and caveats that apply to the study as a whole: Most expanded thyroid clonotypes (frequency above 0.001) were also detected in blood, a finding suggesting that blood repertoires may reflect thyroid immune responses. In validation, the model predicted progression to ophthalmopathy with roughly 70% sensitivity and over 72% specificity, a median of approximately 6.7 months before onset. No statistical method was used to fix the sample size in advance, and group allocation was not hidden from the investigators. Ophthalmopathy was separated from stable hyperthyroidism by a 13 V-J signature model, with around 88% sensitivity and approximately 81% specificity obtained in cross-validation and 80%/75% obtained in testing.

V sheds 6 bases and J sheds 3 bases, leaving 4 bases between their ends. The CDR3 covers 11 residues, taking in both the cysteine and the phenylalanine. Only CDR3 DNA is held: 33 bases, read in frame from base 1. CDR1 and CDR2 (KGHDR, SFDVKD) derive from the germline V gene. The TCR sequence derives from a man aged 18 to 30 with Graves' hyperthyroidism. Sequenced material: blood. This sequence uses TRBV24-1 and TRBJ2-5; the D segment cannot be called with confidence. At the DNA level, the sequence is TGTGCCACCAGTCAGAAAGAGACCCAGTACTTC. It translates as CATSQKETQYF.